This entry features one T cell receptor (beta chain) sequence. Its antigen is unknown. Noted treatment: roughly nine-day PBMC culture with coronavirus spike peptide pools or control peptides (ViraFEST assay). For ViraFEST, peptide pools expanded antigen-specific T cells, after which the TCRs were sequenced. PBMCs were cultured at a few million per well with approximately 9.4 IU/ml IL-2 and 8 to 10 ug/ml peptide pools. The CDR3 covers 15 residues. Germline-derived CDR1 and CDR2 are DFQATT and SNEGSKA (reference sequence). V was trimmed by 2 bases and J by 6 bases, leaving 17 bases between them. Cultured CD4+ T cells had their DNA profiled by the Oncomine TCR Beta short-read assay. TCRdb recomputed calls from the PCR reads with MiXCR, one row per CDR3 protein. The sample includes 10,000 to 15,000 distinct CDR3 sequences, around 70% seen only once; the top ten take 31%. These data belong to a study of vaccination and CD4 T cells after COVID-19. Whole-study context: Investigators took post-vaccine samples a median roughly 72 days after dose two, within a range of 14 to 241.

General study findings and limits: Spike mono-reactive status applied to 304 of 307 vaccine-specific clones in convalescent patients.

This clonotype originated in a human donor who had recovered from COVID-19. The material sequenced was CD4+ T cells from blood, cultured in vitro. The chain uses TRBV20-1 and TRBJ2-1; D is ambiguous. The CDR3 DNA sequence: TGCAGTGCTAGACCAAAACTACCCCACATCAATGAGCAGTTCTTC. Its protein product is CSARPKLPHINEQFF.